Described below is a single T cell receptor beta chain sequence and its context. Produced via immunoSEQ multiplex PCR; TCRdb's table is partial and in-frame only. The table lists 200,000 to 250,000 clones, roughly 84% of them singletons, with less than 15% in the top ten. This record belongs to a study of blood T cell repertoires in COVID-19. Study at large: Samples taken during acute and convalescent COVID-19 were collected in the United States, Italy and Spain.

V lost 5 bases and J lost 7; bases outside the gene matches: 5. The length of the CDR3 is 13 residues. The clonotype comes from a human donor in a cohort sampled during active COVID-19. The chain has TRBV12-3 or TRBV12-4 and TRBJ1-2, with 9 positions matching TRBD1. The sequencing sample was made of peripheral blood. The CDR3 region is CASSPQGASGYTF. DNA for the CDR3: TGTGCCAGCAGTCCACAGGGGGCCTCTGGCTACACCTTC.